This T cell receptor (beta chain) was recovered during a study of cytomegalovirus exposure and HLA in healthy donors. This clone was detected a few times. The junction departs from germline at one end; a sequencing error may be responsible. Primers for the PCR totalled 60 Vbeta and 13 Jbeta. Libraries were prepared by immunoSEQ multiplex PCR; TCRdb keeps only in-frame clonotypes and omits some of them. The sample lists 55,000 to 80,000 clones, approximately 78% occurring once. The germline V gene has CDR1 MNHEY and CDR2 SMNVEV (reference sequence). The CDR3 totals 13 residues. The receptor was derived from a man between 18 and 35 years old in good health and CMV-seronegative. The chain employs TRBV27 and TRBJ1-5, with D possibly being TRBD1 (6 bases). Sequenced material: PBMCs. This chain's CDR3 is CASSLSRGHPMYF. The CDR3, as DNA: TGTGCCAGCAGTTTATCCCGGGGACATCCAATGTATTTT.